This entry concerns a single TCR beta chain. Unmatched junction bases numbered 6, after V lost 5 bases and J lost 3 bases. This CDR3 has 15 amino acids. Per the germline V gene, CDR1 is LGHDT and CDR2 is YNNKEL (reference sequence). TCR beta from blood CD8+ and CD4+ T cells was sequenced. Relapsing-remitting disease, either stable or active, was present in the treatment-naive patients who were the multiple sclerosis controls. It was negative isolation that provided the CD8+ and CD4+ T cells, whereas TEMRA cells were enriched by FACS. This entry belongs to a study of CD8 T cells in Susac syndrome. RNA amounts of roughly 0.45 to 1 ug underwent reverse transcription with random hexamers. TCR beta CDR3 was amplified by immunoSEQ covering 54 Vbeta and 13 Jbeta. Each CDR3 protein gets one entry after TCRdb re-called the immunoSEQ multiplex PCR reads with MiXCR. The table records 150,000 or so distinct CDR3 sequences, 94% of them present only once.

This chain joins TRBV3-1 and TRBJ2-2, with 7 bases identical to TRBD1. The sequenced sample was CD4+ T cells from PBMCs. This TCR was recovered from a human donor with multiple sclerosis. The DNA of the CDR3 is TGTGCCAGCAGCTCTTCCGGGACAGACACCGGGGAGCTGTTTTTT. Translation: CASSSSGTDTGELFF.